This paragraph reports one T cell receptor (beta chain). Its antigen is currently unknown. The germline gives CDR1 SGHRS, CDR2 YFSETQ. CDR3 length equals 13 residues. The V and J ends lost 5 bases and 8 bases, in that order; junction bases with no gene match: 6. The data derive from a study of T-cell memory formation after mild COVID-19. The study's findings and limits: CD4+ contracting clones were mainly CM and EM; CD8+ ones, EMRA.

MiXCR, run by TCRdb on the 5' RACE reads, gives a single entry per CDR3 protein. The sample holds about 470,000 distinct CDR3 sequences, approximately 25% seen once. This clonotype was sampled from an adult woman who had mild COVID-19 (a few samples of this study predate the infection). Cell type and time point are not known. The V and J genes are TRBV5-1 and TRBJ1-2, with 10 bases that match TRBD1. The sample taken for sequencing was PBMCs or a T cell subset sorted from them (not recorded which). This chain's CDR3 is CASRATGGLGYTF. The CDR3 DNA reads as TGCGCCAGCAGGGCGACAGGGGGCTTAGGCTACACCTTC.